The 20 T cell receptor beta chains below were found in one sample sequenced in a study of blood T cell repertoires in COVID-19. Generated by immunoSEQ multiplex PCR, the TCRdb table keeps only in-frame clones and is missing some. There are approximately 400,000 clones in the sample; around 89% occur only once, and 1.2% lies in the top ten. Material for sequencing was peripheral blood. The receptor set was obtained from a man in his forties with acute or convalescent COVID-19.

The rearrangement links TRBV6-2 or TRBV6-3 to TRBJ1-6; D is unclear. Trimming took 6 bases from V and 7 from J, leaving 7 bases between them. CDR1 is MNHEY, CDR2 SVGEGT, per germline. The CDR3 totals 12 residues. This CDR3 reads CASSTGNSPLHF. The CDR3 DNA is TGTGCCAGCAGCACGGGGAATTCACCCCTCCACTTT.

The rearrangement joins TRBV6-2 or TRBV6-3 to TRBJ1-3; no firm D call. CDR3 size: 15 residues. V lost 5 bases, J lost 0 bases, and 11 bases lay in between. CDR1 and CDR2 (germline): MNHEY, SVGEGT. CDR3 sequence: CASSKPRFSGNTIYF. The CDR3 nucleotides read TGTGCCAGCAGTAAGCCACGGTTCTCTGGAAACACCATATATTTT.

CDR3 residues: CASRDSLQETQYF. CDR3 nucleotide sequence: TGTGCCAGCAGGGACAGCTTACAAGAGACCCAGTACTTC. The rearrangement joins TRBV5-4 to TRBJ2-5; a weak D match, TRBD1 (6 bases). CDR1 and CDR2 from the germline V gene are SGHNT and YYREEE (reference sequence). The CDR3 runs 13 residues. V lost 5 bases to trimming and J lost 2 bases, with 10 bases between them.

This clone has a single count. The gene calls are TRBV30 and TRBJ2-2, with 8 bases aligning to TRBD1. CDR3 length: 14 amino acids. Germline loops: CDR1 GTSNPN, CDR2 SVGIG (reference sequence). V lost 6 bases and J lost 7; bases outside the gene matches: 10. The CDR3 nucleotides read TGTGCCTGTGCGCCCGGACAGGGCTACGGGGAGCTGTTTTTT. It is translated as CACAPGQGYGELFF.

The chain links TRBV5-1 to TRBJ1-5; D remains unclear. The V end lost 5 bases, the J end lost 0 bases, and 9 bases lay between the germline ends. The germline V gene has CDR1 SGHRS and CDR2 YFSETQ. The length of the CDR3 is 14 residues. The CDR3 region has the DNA TGCGCCAGCAGAGAGGGTTATAGCAATCAGCCCCAGCATTTT. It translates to CASREGYSNQPQHF. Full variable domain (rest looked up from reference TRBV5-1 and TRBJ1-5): KAGVTQTPRYLIKTRGQQVTLSCSPISGHRSVSWYQQTPGQGLQFLFEYFSETQRNKGNFPGRFSGRQFSNSRSEMNVSTLELGDSALYLCASREGYSNQPQHFGDGTRLSIL.

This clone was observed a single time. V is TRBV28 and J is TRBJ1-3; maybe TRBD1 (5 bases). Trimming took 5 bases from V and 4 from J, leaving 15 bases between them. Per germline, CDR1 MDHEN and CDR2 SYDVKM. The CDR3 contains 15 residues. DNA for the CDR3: TGTGCCAGCAGTAGCCCCAACAGGCGGGGAAACACCATATATTTT. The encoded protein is CASSSPNRRGNTIYF.

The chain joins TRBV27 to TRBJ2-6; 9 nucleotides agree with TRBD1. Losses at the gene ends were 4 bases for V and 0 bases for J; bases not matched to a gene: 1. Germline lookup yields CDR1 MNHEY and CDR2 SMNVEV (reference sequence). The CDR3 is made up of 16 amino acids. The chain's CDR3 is CASSSTGGSGANVLTF. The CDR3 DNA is TGTGCCAGCAGTTCGACAGGGGGCTCTGGGGCCAACGTCCTGACTTTC. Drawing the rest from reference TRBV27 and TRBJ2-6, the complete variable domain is EAQVTQNPRYLITVTGKKLTVTCSQNMNHEYMSWYRQDPGLGLRQIYYSMNVEVTDKGDVPEGYKVSRKEKRNFPLILESPSPNQTSLYFCASSSTGGSGANVLTFGAGSRLTVL.

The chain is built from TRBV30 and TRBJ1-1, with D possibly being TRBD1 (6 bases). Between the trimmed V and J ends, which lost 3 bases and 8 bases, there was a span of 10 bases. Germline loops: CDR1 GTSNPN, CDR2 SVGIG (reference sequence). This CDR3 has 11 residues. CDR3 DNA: TGTGCCTGGAGAGGGGGGGTGGAAGCTTTCTTT. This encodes CAWRGGVEAFF.

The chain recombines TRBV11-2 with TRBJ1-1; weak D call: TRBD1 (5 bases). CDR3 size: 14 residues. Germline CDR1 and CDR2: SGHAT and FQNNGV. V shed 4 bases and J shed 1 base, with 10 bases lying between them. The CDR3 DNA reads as TGTGCCAGCAGCTACGGCGGGGCGAACACTGAAGCTTTCTTT. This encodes CASSYGGANTEAFF. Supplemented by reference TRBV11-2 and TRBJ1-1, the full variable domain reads EAGVAQSPRYKIIEKRQSVAFWCNPISGHATLYWYQQILGQGPKLLIQFQNNGVVDDSQLPKDRFSAERLKGVDSTLKIQPAKLEDSAVYLCASSYGGANTEAFFGQGTRLTVV.

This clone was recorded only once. The CDR3 nucleotides are TGTGCCAGTAGCGAGACCGGGACAGGGGATCAGCCCCAGCATTTT. This encodes CASSETGTGDQPQHF. The chain has TRBV19 and TRBJ1-5; 10 bases match TRBD1. The CDR3 has 15 amino acids. Germline CDR1 and CDR2: LNHDA and SQIVND (reference sequence). The trim removed 6 bases at V and 5 bases at J, leaving 7 bases unmatched. Filled out from reference TRBV19 and TRBJ1-5, the complete variable domain reads DGGITQSPKYLFRKEGQNVTLSCEQNLNHDAMYWYRQDPGQGLRLIYYSQIVNDFQKGDIAEGYSVSREKKESFPLTVTSAQKNPTAFYLCASSETGTGDQPQHFGDGTRLSIL.

In DNA, the CDR3 is TGTGCCAGCAGCTCCCTTCTACGGGACATACTGAACACTGAAGCTTTCTTT. Translated: CASSSLLRDILNTEAFF. This chain links TRBV7-3 with TRBJ1-1, with D perhaps matching TRBD1 (6 bases). The CDR3 sequence is 17 residues long. Deletions cut 4 bases from V and 0 bases from J, with 18 bases between. The V gene's germline CDR1 is SGHTA and CDR2 FQGTGA. Drawing the rest from reference TRBV7-3 and TRBJ1-1, the complete variable domain is GAGVSQTPSNKVTEKGKYVELRCDPISGHTALYWYRQSLGQGPEFLIYFQGTGAADDSGLPNDRFFAVRPEGSVSTLKIQRTERGDSAVYLCASSSLLRDILNTEAFFGQGTRLTVV.

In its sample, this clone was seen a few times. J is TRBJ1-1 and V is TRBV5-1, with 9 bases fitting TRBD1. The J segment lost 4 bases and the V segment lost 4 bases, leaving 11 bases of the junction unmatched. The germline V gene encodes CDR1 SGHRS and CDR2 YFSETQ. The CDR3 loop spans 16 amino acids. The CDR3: CASSGRTGVLSTEAFF. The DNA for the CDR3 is TGCGCCAGCAGCGGTAGGACAGGGGTGTTGAGCACTGAAGCTTTCTTT.

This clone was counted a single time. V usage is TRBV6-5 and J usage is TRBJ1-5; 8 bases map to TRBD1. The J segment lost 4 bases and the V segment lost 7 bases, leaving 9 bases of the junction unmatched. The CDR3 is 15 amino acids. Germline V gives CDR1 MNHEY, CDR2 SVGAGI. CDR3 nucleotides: TGTGCCAGCACTCCGTCCCGGGACAGGAATCAGCCCCAGCATTTT. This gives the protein CASTPSRDRNQPQHF.

The CDR3 sequence: CASSLALSRGGGETQYF. In DNA, the CDR3 is TGTGCCAGCAGCTTAGCGCTATCTAGAGGGGGGGGAGAGACCCAGTACTTC. The chain recombines TRBV7-8 with TRBJ2-5, with D tentatively TRBD2 (7 bases). Per germline, CDR1 SGHVS and CDR2 FQNEAQ. This CDR3 is built from 17 residues. The V end lost 0 bases, the J end lost 4 bases, and 18 bases lay between the germline ends.

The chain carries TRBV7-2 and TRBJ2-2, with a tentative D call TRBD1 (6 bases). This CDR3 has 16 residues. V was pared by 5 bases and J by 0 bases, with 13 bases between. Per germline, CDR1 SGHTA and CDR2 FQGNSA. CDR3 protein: CASSRLQGSNTGELFF. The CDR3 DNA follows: TGTGCCAGCAGCCGTTTGCAGGGGTCGAACACCGGGGAGCTGTTTTTT.

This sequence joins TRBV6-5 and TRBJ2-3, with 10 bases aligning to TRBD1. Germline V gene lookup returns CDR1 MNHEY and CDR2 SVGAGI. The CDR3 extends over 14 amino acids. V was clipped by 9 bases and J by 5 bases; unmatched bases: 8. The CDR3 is CASNPGQGIDTQYF. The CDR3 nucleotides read TGTGCCAGTAATCCGGGACAGGGGATAGATACGCAGTATTTT.

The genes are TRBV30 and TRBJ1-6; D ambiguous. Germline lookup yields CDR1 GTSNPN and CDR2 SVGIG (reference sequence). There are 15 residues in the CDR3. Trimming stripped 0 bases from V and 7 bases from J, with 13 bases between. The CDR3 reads CAWSVPRTGNSPLHF. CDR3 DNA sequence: TGTGCCTGGAGTGTACCCCGGACTGGGAATTCACCCCTCCACTTT.

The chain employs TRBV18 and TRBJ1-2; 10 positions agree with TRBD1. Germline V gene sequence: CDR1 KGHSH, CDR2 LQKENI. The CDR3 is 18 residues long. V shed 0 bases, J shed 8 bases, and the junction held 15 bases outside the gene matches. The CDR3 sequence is CASSPPLTGTGVLRGYTF. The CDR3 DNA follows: TGTGCCAGCTCACCACCGTTGACCGGGACAGGGGTTTTAAGGGGCTACACCTTC.

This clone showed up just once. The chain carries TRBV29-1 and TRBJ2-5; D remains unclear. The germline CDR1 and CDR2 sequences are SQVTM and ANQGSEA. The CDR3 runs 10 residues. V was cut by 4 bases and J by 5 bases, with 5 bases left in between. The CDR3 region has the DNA TGCAGCGTTGTTCGGGAGACCCAGTACTTC. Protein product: CSVVRETQYF.

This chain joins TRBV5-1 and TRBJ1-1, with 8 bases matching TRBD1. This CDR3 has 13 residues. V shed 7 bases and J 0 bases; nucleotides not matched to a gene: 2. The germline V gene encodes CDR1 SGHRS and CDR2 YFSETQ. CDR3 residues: CASGQGLNTEAFF. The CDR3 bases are TGCGCCAGCGGACAGGGCTTGAACACTGAAGCTTTCTTT. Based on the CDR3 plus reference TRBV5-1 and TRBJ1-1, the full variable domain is KAGVTQTPRYLIKTRGQQVTLSCSPISGHRSVSWYQQTPGQGLQFLFEYFSETQRNKGNFPGRFSGRQFSNSRSEMNVSTLELGDSALYLCASGQGLNTEAFFGQGTRLTVV.